Sequencing of this TCR beta chain was carried out in a study of blood T cell repertoires in COVID-19. Measured with immunoSEQ multiplex PCR; TCRdb has only the in-frame clones, and not every one. The profile covers a few hundred thousand clones, with roughly 80% appearing a single time and 3.4% taken by the ten largest. The CDR3 spans 15 residues. The germline V gene encodes CDR1 SGHRS and CDR2 YFSETQ. Trimming took 0 bases from V and 0 from J, leaving 7 bases between them. This clone was seen only a few times. This sequence joins TRBV5-1 and TRBJ1-3; D remains ambiguous. Sample: PBMCs or T cells enriched from blood (not recorded which). The TCR originated in a man aged 50 to 60 who had recovered from COVID-19. The CDR3 is CASSLVRHSGNTIYF. The DNA for the CDR3 is TGCGCCAGCAGCTTGGTTAGACACTCTGGAAACACCATATATTTT.